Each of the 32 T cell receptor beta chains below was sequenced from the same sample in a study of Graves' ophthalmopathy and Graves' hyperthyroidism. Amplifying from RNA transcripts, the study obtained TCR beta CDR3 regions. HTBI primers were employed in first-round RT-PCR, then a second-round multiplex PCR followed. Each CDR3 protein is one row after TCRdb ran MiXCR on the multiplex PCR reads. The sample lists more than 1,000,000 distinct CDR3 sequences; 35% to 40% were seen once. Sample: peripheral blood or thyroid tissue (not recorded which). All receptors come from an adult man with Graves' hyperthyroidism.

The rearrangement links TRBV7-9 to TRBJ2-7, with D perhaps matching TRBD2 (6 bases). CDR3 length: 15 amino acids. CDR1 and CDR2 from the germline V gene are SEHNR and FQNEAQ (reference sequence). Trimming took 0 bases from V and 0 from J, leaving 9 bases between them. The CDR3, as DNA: TGTGCCAGCAGCTTAGCGGGAGGCTTCTCCTACGAGCAGTACTTC. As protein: CASSLAGGFSYEQYF.

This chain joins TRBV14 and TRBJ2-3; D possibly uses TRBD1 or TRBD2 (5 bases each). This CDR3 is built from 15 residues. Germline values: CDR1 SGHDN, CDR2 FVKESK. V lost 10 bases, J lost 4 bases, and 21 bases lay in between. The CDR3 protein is CAISGNPGPPDTQYF. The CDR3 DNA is TGTGCCATCAGTGGGAATCCGGGGCCTCCAGATACGCAGTATTTT. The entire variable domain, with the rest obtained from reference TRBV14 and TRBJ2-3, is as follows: EAGVTQFPSHSVIEKGQTVTLRCDPISGHDNLYWYRRVMGKEIKFLLHFVKESKQDESGMPNNRFLAERTGGTYSTLKVQPAELEDSGVYFCAISGNPGPPDTQYFGPGTRLTVL.

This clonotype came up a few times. The CDR3: CASSPGDGSGNTIYF. CDR3 bases: TGCGCCAGCAGCCCCGGAGATGGCTCTGGAAACACCATATATTTT. The genes are TRBV4-1 and TRBJ1-3; D is undetermined. The CDR3 consists of 15 residues. The germline CDR1 and CDR2 sequences are MGHRA and YSYEKL. V lost 4 bases to trimming and J lost 0 bases, with 10 bases between them.

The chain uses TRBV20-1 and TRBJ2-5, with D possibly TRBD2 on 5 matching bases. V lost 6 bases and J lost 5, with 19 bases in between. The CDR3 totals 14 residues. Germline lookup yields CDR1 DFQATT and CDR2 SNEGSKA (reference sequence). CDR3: CSARRAATYETQYF. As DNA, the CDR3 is TGCAGTGCCCGGCGGGCCGCGACCTACGAGACCCAGTACTTC.

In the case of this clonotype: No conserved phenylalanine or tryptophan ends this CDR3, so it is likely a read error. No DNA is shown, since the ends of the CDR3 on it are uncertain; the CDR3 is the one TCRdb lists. The CDR3 sequence: CASSRESRRQETQYFGP. The chain recombines TRBV9 with TRBJ1-4. Per germline, CDR1 SGDLS and CDR2 YYNGEE. The CDR3 numbers 17 amino acids, ends counted.

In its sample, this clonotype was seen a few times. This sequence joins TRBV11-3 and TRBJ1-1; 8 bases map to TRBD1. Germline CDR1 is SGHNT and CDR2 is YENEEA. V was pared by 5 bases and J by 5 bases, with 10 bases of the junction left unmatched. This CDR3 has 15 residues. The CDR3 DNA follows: TGTGCCAGCAGCCCCCTCCAGGGGGCGAGTACTGAAGCTTTCTTT. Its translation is CASSPLQGASTEAFF. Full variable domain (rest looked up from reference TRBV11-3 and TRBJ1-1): EAGVVQSPRYKIIEKKQPVAFWCNPISGHNTLYWYLQNLGQGPELLIRYENEEAVDDSQLPKDRFSAERLKGVDSTLKIQPAELGDSAVYLCASSPLQGASTEAFFGQGTRLTVV.

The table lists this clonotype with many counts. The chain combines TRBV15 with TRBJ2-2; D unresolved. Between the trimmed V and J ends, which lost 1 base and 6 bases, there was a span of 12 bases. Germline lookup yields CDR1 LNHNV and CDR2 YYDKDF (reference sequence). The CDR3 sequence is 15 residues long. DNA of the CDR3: TGTGCCACCAGCAGAGTGTCTCGGAGTGCCGGGGAGCTGTTTTTT. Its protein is CATSRVSRSAGELFF. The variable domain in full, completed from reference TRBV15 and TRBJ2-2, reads DAMVIQNPRYQVTQFGKPVTLSCSQTLNHNVMYWYQQKSSQAPKLLFHYYDKDFNNEADTPDNFQSRRPNTSFCFLDIRSPGLGDTAMYLCATSRVSRSAGELFFGEGSRLTVL.

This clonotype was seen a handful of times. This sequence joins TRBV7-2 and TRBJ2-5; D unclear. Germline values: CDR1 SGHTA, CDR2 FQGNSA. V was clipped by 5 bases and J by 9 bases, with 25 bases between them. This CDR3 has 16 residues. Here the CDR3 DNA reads TGTGCCAGCAGCACCGCACTAAGGTTGGGGTATCAGCCCCAGTACTTC. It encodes CASSTALRLGYQPQYF.

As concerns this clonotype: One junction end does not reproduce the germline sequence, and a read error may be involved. This chain's CDR3 is CASSLDSGANVLIF. The CDR3 DNA is TGTGCCAGCAGTTTGGACTCCGGGGCCAACGTCCTGATTTTC. This rearrangement joins TRBV12-3 or TRBV12-4 to TRBJ2-6; D possibly uses TRBD1 or TRBD2 (5 bases each). The CDR3 loop spans 14 amino acids.

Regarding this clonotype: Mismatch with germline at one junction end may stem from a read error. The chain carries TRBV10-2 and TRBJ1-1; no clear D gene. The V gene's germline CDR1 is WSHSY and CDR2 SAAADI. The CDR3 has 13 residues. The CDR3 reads CASSPIRRFEAFF. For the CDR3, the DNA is TGTGCCAGCAGCCCGATCCGGCGTTTTGAAGCTTTCTTT.

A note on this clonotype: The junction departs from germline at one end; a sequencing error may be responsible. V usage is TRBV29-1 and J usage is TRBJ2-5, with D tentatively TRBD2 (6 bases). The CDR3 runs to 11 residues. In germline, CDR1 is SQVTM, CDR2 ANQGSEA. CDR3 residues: CSVEEGTWEFF. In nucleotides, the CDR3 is TGCAGCGTTGAAGAAGGGACTTGGGAGTTCTTC.

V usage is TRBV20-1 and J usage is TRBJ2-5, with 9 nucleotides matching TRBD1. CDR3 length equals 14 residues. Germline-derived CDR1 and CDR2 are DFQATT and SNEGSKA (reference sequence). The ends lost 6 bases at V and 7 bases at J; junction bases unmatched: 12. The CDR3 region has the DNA TGCAGTGCAAGATCGGGACAGGGAGGAGGGACCCAGTACTTC. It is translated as CSARSGQGGGTQYF.

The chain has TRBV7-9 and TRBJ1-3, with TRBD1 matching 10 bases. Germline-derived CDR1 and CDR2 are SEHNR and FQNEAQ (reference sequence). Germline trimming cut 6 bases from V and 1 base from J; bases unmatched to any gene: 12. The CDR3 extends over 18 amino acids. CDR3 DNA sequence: TGTGCCAGCAGGAGATCGGGACAGGGGTTTTCATCTGGAAACACCATATATTTT. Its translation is CASRRSGQGFSSGNTIYF.

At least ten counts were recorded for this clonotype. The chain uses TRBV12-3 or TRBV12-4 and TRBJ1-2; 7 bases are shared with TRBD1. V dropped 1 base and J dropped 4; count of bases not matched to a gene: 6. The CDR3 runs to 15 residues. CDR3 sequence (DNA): TGTGCCAGCAGTTTAGGGGGACAGCCCTTCTATGGCTACACCTTC. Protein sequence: CASSLGGQPFYGYTF.

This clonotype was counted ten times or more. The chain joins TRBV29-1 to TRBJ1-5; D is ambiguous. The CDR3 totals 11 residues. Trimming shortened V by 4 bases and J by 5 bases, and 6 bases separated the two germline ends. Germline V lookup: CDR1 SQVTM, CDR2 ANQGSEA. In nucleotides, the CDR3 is TGCAGCGTTGGGGTCGATCAGCCCCAGCATTTT. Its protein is CSVGVDQPQHF.

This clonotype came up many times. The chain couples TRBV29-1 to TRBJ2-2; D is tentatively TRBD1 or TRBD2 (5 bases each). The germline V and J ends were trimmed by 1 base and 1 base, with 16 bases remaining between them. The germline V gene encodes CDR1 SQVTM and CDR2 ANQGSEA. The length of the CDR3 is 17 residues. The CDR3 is CSVEGGWGKVNTGELFF. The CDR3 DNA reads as TGCAGCGTTGAAGGCGGGTGGGGGAAGGTGAACACCGGGGAGCTGTTTTTT.

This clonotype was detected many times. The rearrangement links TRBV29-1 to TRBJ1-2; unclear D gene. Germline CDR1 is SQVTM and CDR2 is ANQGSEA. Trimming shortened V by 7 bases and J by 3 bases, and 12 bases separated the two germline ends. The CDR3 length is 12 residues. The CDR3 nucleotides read TGCAGCGCGTCCAGTCTACACTATGGCTACACCTTC. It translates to CSASSLHYGYTF.

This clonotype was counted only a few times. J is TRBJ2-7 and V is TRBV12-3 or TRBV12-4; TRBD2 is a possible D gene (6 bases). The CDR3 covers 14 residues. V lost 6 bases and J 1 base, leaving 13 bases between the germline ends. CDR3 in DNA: TGTGCCAGCAGGAGATACGGGGGATCCTACGAGCAGTACTTC. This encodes CASRRYGGSYEQYF.

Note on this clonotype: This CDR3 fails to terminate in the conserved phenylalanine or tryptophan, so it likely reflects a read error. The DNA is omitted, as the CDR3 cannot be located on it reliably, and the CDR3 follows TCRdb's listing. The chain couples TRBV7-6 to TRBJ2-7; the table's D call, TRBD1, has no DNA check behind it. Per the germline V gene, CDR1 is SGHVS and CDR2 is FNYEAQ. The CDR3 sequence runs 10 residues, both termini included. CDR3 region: CASSLVGQHY.

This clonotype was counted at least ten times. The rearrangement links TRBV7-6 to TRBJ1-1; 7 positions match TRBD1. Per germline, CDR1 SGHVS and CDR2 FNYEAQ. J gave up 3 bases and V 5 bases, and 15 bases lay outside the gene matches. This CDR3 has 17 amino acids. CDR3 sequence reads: CASSPSLTGMGDTEAFF. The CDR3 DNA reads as TGTGCCAGCAGCCCATCCTTGACAGGGATGGGAGACACTGAAGCTTTCTTT.

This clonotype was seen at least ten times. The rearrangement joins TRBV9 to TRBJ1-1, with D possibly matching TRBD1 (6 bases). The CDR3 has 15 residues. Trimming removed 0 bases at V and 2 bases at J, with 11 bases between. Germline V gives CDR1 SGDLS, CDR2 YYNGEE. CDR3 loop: CASSVEQGGNTEAFF. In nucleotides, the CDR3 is TGTGCCAGCAGCGTAGAACAGGGAGGAAACACTGAAGCTTTCTTT.

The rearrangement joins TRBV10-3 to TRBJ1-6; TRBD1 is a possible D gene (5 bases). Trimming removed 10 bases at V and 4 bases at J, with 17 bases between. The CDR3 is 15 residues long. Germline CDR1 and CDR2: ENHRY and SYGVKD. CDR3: CASIDPGRYNSPLHF. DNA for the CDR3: TGTGCCAGCATCGACCCGGGACGGTATAATTCACCCCTCCACTTT.

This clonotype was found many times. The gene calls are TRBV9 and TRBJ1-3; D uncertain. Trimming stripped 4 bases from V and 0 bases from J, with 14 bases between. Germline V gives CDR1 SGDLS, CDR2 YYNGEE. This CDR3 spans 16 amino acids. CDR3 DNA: TGTGCCAGCAGCAACCGCGGAGGGTTCTCTGGAAACACCATATATTTT. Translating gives CASSNRGGFSGNTIYF.

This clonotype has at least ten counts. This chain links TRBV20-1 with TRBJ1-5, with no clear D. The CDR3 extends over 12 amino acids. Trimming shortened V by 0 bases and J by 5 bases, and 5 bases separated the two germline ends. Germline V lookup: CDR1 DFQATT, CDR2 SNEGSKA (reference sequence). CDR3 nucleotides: TGCAGTGCTAGAGATCGGCATCAGCCCCAGCATTTT. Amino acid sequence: CSARDRHQPQHF.

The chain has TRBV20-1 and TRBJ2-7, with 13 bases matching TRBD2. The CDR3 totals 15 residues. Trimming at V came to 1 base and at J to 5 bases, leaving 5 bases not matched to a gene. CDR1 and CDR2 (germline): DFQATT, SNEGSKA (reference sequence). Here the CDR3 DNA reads TGCAGTGCTAGAGGGACTAGCGGGAGTGGCCACGAGCAGTACTTC. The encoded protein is CSARGTSGSGHEQYF.

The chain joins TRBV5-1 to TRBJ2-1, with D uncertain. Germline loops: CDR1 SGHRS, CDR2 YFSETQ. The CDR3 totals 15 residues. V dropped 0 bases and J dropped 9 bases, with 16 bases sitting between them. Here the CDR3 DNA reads TGCGCCAGCAGCTTGGAACGCGCGGTCGTCAGTGAGCAGTTCTTC. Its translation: CASSLERAVVSEQFF.

The CDR3 here is CARRSSYEQYF. Written as DNA, the CDR3 is TGTGCCAGGAGGAGCTCCTACGAGCAGTACTTC. The chain combines TRBV10-3 with TRBJ2-7, with a possible D match to TRBD2 (5 bases). V gave up 10 bases and J gave up 0 bases, with 7 bases separating them. The CDR3 is 11 residues long. Germline V gene sequence: CDR1 ENHRY, CDR2 SYGVKD.

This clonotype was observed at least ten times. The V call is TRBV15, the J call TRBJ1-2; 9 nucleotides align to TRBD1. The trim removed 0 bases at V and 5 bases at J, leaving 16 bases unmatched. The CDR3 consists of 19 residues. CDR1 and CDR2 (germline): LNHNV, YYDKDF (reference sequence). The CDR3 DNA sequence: TGTGCCACCAGCAGAGATACCAACGCGGGACAGGGAGTTGAGTATGGCTACACCTTC. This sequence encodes CATSRDTNAGQGVEYGYTF.

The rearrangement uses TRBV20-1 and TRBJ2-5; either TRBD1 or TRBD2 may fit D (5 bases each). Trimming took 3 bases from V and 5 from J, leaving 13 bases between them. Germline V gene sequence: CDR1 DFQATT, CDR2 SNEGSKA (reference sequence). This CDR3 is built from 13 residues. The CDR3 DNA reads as TGCAGTGCTAGCGCAGGGACCAGTGAGACCCAGTACTTC. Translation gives CSASAGTSETQYF.

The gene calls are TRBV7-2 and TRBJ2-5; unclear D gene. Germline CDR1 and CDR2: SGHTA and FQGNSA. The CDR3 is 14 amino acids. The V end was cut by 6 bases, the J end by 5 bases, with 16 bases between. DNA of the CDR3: TGTGCCAGCAGTGAATGGGCAGGTAGGGAGACCCAGTACTTC. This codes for CASSEWAGRETQYF.

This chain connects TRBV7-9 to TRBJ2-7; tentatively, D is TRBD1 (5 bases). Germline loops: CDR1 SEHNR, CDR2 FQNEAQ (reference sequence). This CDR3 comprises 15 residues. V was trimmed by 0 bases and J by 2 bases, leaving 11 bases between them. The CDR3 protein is CASSLALGVPYEQYF. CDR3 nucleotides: TGTGCCAGCAGCTTAGCCCTAGGGGTTCCCTACGAGCAGTACTTC.

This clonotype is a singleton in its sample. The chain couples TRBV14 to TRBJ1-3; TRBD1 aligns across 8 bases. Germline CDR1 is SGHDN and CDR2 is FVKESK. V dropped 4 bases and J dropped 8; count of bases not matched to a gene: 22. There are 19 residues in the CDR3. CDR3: CASSLGTGPRTYYGYTIYF. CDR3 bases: TGTGCCAGCAGCCTTGGGACAGGACCCCGGACTTACTATGGCTACACCATATATTTT.